This T cell receptor beta chain was recorded in a study of beta chain features in type 1 diabetes listed by TCRdb under 2018. Regarding the research as a whole: Mean age, gender distribution, total cell number and subset yield were not different between patients and healthy donors. Whereas all 28 donors provided naive and central memory subsets, regulatory and stem cell-like memory subsets were isolated from just 8 patients and roughly 8 healthy donors. A total of roughly 98,000,000 sorted cells were examined across all samples, and a strong correlation was observed between cell number per subset and RNA yield. In the study, TCRB repertoires of sorted circulating CD4+ T cell subsets from recently diagnosed type 1 diabetes patients were compared with those of matched healthy donors. The investigation overall reported the following: At VDJ recombination sites, type 1 diabetes patients had fewer insertions and more deleted nucleotides, which implies abnormalities in thymic rearrangement. Naive, central memory and regulatory TCRB repertoires appeared to be more similar among patients than among healthy donors. Because small numbers of individuals were included in the HLA sub-analyses, any influence of HLA type on TCRB rearrangement was left unresolved. A moderate but significant shortening of TCRB CDR3 length was observed in type 1 diabetes patients in all four CD4+ subsets. Shorter templates might be favored by PCR, yet because patient and control samples were amplified and corrected together, any such skew would affect both groups equally. Sequencing cDNA rather than genomic DNA could over-represent highly expressing activated cells, although activation and CD3 levels did not differ between groups.

From each donor, a single peripheral blood sample of 90 to 150 mL on average was drawn into heparinised tubes. Naive, central memory, regulatory and stem cell-like memory CD4+ T cells were sorted on a BD FACSAria II using a panel including CD45RO, CCR7, CD25, CD127, CD95 and CD27. Purity was above 95% for every sorted population. PBMCs were isolated right away by Lymphoprep density gradient centrifugation and were stained directly, without culture. So that batch effects would be minimized, each experiment stained and sorted samples in pairs, pairing one healthy donor with one patient. Reading from cysteine to phenylalanine, the CDR3 counts 15 amino acids. Just CDR3 DNA is preserved here, 45 bases in frame from base 1. CDR1 and CDR2 are drawn from the germline V gene (reference sequence): SGHNT, YYREEE. V is pared back by 4 bases and J by 1 base, with 11 bases lying between the germline termini. There are a few counts of this clone. What this receptor recognizes is not known. Per-base quality was not reported, and no clone a single base away is much larger than it.

The High Capacity cDNA Reverse Transcription Kit was used to reverse transcribe all of the isolated RNA, meaning that expressed TCRB transcripts were what got sequenced. Deep immunoSEQ sequencing was performed on naive, central memory and regulatory T cell samples, with an average of about 4 million total reads per sample. Sorted cells were lysed in RLT buffer and RNA was extracted with DNase-treated RNeasy Micro or Mini kits, depending on cell number. Each cell subset was processed on its own to prevent cross-contamination, while patient and healthy donor samples were processed together. Using the immunoSEQ multiplex PCR, TCRB sequences were amplified from cDNA into 87-bp fragments spanning the CDR3 region. Sequencing of the amplicons was performed on the Illumina HiSeq platform. In the source study's methods: PCR bias was corrected computationally using synthetic template baselines, and reads within Hamming distance 2 were collapsed, with unmergeable singletons discarded. Reads were aligned to IMGT to assign V, D and J genes, CDR3 length, and insertions or deletions at six rearrangement sites. Clonotype counts were normalized to sorted cell number within each subset before computing true diversity and Gini coefficients with the tcR R package. The overlap coefficient, calculated on TCRB nucleotide sequences, was used to measure repertoire sharing. Out-of-frame TCRB sequences from naive cells were analyzed as a proxy for the pre-selection repertoire. TCRdb carries this immuneACCESS record with in-frame sequences only. Its versions omit some clonotypes, under half of them owing to an unresolved V gene in the studies checked, with the rest unexplained. The DNA gave D and trimming, while V, J and clone size come from that table. The sample data list some 230,000 clones, and over 9.5% of these were observed just once. The ten largest clonotypes hold about 0.037% of the sample.

The V and J genes are TRBV5-4 and TRBJ2-2, with TRBD2 perhaps the D gene, on 6 matching bases. The TCR was taken from a woman between 18 and 29 years old in good health. Source material: naive CD4+ T cells from blood. Taken with the paper, the label for cell subset or site translates to: true naive CD4+ T cells. The CDR3 here reads CASSQGSGNTGELFF. The base sequence is TGTGCCAGCAGCCAAGGTAGCGGGAACACCGGGGAGCTGTTTTTT.